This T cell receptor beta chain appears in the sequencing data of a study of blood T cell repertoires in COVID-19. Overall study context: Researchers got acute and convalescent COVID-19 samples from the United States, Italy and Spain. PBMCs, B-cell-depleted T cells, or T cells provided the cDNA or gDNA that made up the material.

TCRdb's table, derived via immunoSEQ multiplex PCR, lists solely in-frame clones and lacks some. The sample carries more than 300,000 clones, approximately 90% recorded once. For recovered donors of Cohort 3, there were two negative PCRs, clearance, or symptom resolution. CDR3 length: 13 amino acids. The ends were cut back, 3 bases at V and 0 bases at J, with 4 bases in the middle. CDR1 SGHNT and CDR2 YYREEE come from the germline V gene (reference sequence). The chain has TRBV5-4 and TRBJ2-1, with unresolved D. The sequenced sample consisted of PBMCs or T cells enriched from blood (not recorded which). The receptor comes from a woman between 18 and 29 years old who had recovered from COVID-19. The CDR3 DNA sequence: TGTGCCAGCAGCTCGAGCTCCTACAATGAGCAGTTCTTC. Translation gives CASSSSSYNEQFF. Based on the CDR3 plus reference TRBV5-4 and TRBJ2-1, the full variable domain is ETGVTQSPTHLIKTRGQQVTLRCSSQSGHNTVSWYQQALGQGPQFIFQYYREEENGRGNFPPRFSGLQFPNYSSELNVNALELDDSALYLCASSSSSYNEQFFGPGTRLTVL.